The rows below give T cell receptor beta chains drawn from one sample of a study of Ad26.COV2.S vaccination and SARS-CoV-2 variants. TCRdb keeps only in-frame clones here, not all; method: immunoSEQ multiplex PCR. The sample comprises about 240,000 clones, 85% to 90% of which are singletons, and about 10% rests with the top ten. Specimen: peripheral blood, collected in a trial of Ad26.COV2.S vaccine versus placebo. These receptors all stem from a person between 18 and 59 years old who received the Ad26.COV2.S COVID-19 vaccine or a placebo. Both conserved end residues are trimmed from each CDR3. Each record gives: J gene, V gene, clone size, CDR3 protein. Part of the rows lack a size; the others show once, few, many or a class for expanded clones.

TRBJ2-7,TRBV7-8,-,ASSLDVGLAGLAEQY
TRBJ1-2,TRBV7-9,-,ASSLRGVRISNYGYT
TRBJ2-5,TRBV14,-,ASSLPDRGNWWETQY
TRBJ1-1,TRBV11-1,-,ASSQGQGLNTEAF
TRBJ2-7,TRBV4-3,-,ASSQELGGYEQY
TRBJ2-1,TRBV14,-,ASSHGPLGPLTGNEQF
TRBJ2-1,TRBV10-3,-,AITAGGPYNEQF
TRBJ2-7,TRBV23-1,once,AGPGKRGLAYEQY
TRBJ2-1,TRBV4-2,-,ASSQGGNEQF
TRBJ2-2,TRBV2,-,ASSAGTGNTGELF
TRBJ2-1,TRBV6-5,-,ASSYSGGYNEQF
TRBJ1-2,TRBV13,-,ASSLGGGGAALDYT
TRBJ1-2,TRBV7-8,few,ASSFRAGLQNGYT
TRBJ2-5,TRBV19,-,ASSIAPRQETQY
TRBJ2-4,TRBV29-1,-,SVLYGNIQY
TRBJ2-5,TRBV15,-,ATSGLLAAAETQY
TRBJ2-7,TRBV7-6,few,ASRLDPSSYEQY
TRBJ1-1,TRBV30,once,ACLDRGGYTEAF
TRBJ1-3,TRBV6-5,-,ASRSGSHSGNTIY
TRBJ2-1,TRBV21-1,-,ASSKATRGETYNEQF
TRBJ2-2,TRBV6-6,-,ASTEAGRTGELF
TRBJ2-7,TRBV7-9,-,ASSRVRSQY
TRBJ2-5,TRBV5-1,once,ASRAGTSGEPQETQY
TRBJ1-1,TRBV12-3/TRBV12-4,-,ASGFDLNTEAF
TRBJ1-1,TRBV28,-,ASSLINVNTEAF
TRBJ2-7,TRBV21-1,-,ASSSRTGSSYEQY
TRBJ2-3,TRBV7-2,once,ASTPDGRGTDTQY
TRBJ1-1,TRBV5-4,-,ATGVTGMNTEAF
TRBJ2-7,TRBV4-3,-,ASSQEANGSDEQY
TRBJ1-5,TRBV6-6,once,ASSYGVRNQPQH
TRBJ2-1,TRBV6-5,once,ASSRPGLAHNEQF
TRBJ2-1,TRBV10-3,-,VISIADEQF
TRBJ2-7,TRBV19,-,ASSNQQGSEQY
TRBJ1-1,TRBV30,-,AWGIYTEAF
TRBJ2-2,TRBV9,-,ASSVGGGTGELF
TRBJ2-2,TRBV6-4,-,ASSDRLTGELF